This T cell receptor (beta chain) was obtained from a study of blood T cell repertoires in COVID-19. Germline V gives CDR1 SGHTA, CDR2 FQGNSA. The V gene end was trimmed by 5 bases and the J gene end by 1 base; junction bases not matched to a gene: 4. The CDR3 is 14 amino acids. This clone appeared once. Per the original methods: Estimates of nucleated cell counts were drawn from the amplification of reference gene primers. Generated by immunoSEQ multiplex PCR, the TCRdb table keeps only in-frame clones and is missing some. V and J calls and clone size are copied from that table; D and trimming were computed from the DNA. The sample yields over 250,000 clones, 87% seen once.

Sequencing was carried out using peripheral blood. The rearrangement joins TRBV7-2 to TRBJ1-1; TRBD1 matches 7 bases. This receptor was obtained from a woman aged 45-65 years with acute or convalescent COVID-19. CDR3 coding DNA: TGTGCCAGCAGCCCGAGGGACAGGAACACTGAAGCTTTCTTT. Its translation: CASSPRDRNTEAFF.